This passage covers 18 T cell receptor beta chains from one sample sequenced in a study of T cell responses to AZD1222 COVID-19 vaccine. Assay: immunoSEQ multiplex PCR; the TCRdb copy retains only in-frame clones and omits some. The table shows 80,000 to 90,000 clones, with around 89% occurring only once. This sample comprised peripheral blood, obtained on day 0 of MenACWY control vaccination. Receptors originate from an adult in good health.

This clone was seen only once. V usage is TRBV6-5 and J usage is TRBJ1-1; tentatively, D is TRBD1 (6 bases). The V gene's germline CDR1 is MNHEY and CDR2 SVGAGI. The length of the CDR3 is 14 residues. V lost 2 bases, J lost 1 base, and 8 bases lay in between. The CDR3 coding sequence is TGTGCCAGCAGTTACCCGGGACAGAACACTGAAGCTTTCTTT. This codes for CASSYPGQNTEAFF.

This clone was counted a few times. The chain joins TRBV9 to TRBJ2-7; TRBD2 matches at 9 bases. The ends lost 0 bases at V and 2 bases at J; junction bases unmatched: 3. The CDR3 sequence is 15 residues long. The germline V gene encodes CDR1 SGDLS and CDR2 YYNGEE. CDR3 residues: CASSVAPSGTYEQYF. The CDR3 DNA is TGTGCCAGCAGCGTAGCGCCTAGCGGGACCTACGAGCAGTACTTC.

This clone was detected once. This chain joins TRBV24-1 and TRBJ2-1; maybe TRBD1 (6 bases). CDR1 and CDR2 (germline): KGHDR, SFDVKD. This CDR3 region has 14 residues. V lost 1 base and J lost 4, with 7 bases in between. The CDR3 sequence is CATSDLDRYNEQFF. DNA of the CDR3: TGTGCCACCAGTGATTTAGACAGGTACAATGAGCAGTTCTTC.

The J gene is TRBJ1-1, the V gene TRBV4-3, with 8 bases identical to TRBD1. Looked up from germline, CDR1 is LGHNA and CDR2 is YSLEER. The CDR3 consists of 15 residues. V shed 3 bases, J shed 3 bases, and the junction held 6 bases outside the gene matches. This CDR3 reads CASSQSGTGDTEAFF. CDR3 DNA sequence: TGCGCCAGCAGCCAGTCCGGGACAGGTGACACTGAAGCTTTCTTT.

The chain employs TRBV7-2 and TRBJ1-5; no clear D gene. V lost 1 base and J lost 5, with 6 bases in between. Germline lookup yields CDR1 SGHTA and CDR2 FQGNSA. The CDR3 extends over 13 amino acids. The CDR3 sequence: CASSLGAHQPQHF. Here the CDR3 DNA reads TGTGCCAGCAGCTTAGGGGCGCATCAGCCCCAGCATTTT.

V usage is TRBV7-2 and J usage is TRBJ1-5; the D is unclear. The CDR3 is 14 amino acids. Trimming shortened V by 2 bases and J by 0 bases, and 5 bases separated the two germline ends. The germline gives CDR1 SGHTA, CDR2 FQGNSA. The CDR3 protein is CASSLSYSNQPQHF. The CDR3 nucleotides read TGTGCCAGCAGCTTAAGTTATAGCAATCAGCCCCAGCATTTT.

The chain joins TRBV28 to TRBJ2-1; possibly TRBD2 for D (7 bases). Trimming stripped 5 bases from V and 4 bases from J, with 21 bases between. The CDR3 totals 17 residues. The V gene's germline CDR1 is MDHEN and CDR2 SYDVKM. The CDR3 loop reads CASSQGRAGTGYNEQFF. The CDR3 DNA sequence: TGTGCCAGCAGTCAAGGGAGAGCGGGAACAGGGTACAATGAGCAGTTCTTC.

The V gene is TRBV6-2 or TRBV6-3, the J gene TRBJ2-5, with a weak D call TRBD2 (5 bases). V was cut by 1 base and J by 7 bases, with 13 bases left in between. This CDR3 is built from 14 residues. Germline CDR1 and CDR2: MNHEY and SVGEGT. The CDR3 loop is CASSYYVASGTQYF. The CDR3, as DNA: TGTGCCAGCAGTTACTACGTAGCGTCGGGGACCCAGTACTTC.

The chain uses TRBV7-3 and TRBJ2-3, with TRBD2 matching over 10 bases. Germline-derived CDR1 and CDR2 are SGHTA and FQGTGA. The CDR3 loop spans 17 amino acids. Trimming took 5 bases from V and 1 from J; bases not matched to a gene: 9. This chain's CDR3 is CASSRSSGSKGTDTQYF. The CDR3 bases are TGTGCCAGCAGCCGATCTAGCGGGAGTAAGGGCACAGATACGCAGTATTTT. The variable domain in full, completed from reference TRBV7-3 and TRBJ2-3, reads GAGVSQTPSNKVTEKGKYVELRCDPISGHTALYWYRQSLGQGPEFLIYFQGTGAADDSGLPNDRFFAVRPEGSVSTLKIQRTERGDSAVYLCASSRSSGSKGTDTQYFGPGTRLTVL.

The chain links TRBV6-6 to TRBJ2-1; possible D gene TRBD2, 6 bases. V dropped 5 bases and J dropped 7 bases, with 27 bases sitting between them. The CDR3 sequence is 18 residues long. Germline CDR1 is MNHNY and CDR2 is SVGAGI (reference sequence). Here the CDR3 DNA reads TGTGCCAGCAGTCAGGGCTCGGGGGTCTCCCTCCTCGGGAATGAGCAGTTCTTC. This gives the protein CASSQGSGVSLLGNEQFF.

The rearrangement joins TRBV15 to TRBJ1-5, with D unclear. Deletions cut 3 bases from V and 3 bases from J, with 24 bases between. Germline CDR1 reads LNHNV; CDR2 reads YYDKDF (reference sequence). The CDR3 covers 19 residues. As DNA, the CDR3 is TGTGCCACCAGCAGGGACCGCGGGTCCTCTCAACCCCTCAATCAGCCCCAGCATTTT. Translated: CATSRDRGSSQPLNQPQHF.

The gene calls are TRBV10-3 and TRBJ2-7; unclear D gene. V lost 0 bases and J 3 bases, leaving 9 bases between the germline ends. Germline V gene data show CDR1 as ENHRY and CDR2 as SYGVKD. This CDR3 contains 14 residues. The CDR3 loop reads CAISESSTVYEQYF. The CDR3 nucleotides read TGTGCCATCAGTGAGTCGAGCACGGTCTACGAGCAGTACTTC.

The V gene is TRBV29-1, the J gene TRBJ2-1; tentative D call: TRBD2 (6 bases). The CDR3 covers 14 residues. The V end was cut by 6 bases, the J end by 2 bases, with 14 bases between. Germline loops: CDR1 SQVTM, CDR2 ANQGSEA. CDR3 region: CSVAGLLAYNEQFF. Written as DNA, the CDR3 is TGCAGCGTGGCGGGACTCTTAGCCTACAATGAGCAGTTCTTC.

CDR3 bases: TGTGCCAGCACCGCAGGGTTCATCAATGGCTACACCTTC. Amino acid sequence: CASTAGFINGYTF. This chain uses TRBV12-3 or TRBV12-4 with TRBJ1-2; D perhaps matches TRBD1 (5 bases). With 7 bases removed from V and 6 bases from J, the gap between germline ends came to 15 bases. The CDR3 has 13 amino acids.

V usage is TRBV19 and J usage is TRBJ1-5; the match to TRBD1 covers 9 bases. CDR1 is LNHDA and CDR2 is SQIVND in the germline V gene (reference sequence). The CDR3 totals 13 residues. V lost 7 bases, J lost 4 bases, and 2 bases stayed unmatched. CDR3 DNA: TGTGCCAGTAAGGACAGGGGAAATCAGCCCCAGCATTTT. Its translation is CASKDRGNQPQHF.

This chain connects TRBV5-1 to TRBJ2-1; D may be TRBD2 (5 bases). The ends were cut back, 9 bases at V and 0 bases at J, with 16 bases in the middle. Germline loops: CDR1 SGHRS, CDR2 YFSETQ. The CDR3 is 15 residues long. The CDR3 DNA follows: TGCGCCACCAAGTCTGGGAGCGGCTCCTACAATGAGCAGTTCTTC. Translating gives CATKSGSGSYNEQFF.

This chain's CDR3 is CASSEHRQYNEQFF. CDR3 in DNA: TGTGCCAGCAGTGAACACAGGCAATACAATGAGCAGTTCTTC. The J gene is TRBJ2-1, the V gene TRBV6-1, with a tentative D call TRBD1 (5 bases). The CDR3 sequence is 14 residues long. The V gene's germline CDR1 is MNHNS and CDR2 SASEGT. V was cut by 2 bases and J by 4 bases, with 9 bases left in between.

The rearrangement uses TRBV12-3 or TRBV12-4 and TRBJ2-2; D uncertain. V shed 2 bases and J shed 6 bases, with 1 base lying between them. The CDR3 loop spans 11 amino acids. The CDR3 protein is CASSLSGELFF. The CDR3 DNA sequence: TGTGCCAGCAGTTTATCCGGGGAGCTGTTTTTT.